A selection of T cell receptor beta chains follows, all from one sample in a study of blood T cell repertoires in COVID-19. Sequenced by immunoSEQ multiplex PCR; TCRdb stores in-frame clones only, minus some. The data contain 150,000 to 190,000 clones, about 85% of them seen just once; the ten biggest clones take up around 8%. The source material was peripheral blood. These receptors were taken from a woman aged 60-70 years with COVID-19, enrolled during active disease. The CDR3 runs from the conserved cysteine through the conserved F or W. A D gene is named only where the DNA matches it firmly. Clone size is given for some rows only: seen once, a few or many times, or a class if the clone is expanded.

TRBD2	TRBV7-9	TRBJ2-4	.	CASSATSGGALAKNIQYF	TGTGCCAGCAGCGCGACTAGCGGGGGGGCTCTAGCCAAAAACATTCAGTACTTC
.	TRBV6-1	TRBJ1-6	.	CASSEGPGRPPSPLHF	TGTGCCAGCAGTGAAGGGCCAGGGAGGCCCCCATCACCCCTCCACTTT
.	TRBV18	TRBJ1-5	.	CASSPIGRDQPQHF	TGTGCCAGCTCACCAATCGGGAGAGATCAGCCCCAGCATTTT
TRBD2	TRBV5-1	TRBJ2-3	.	CASRGKTSGGSSDTQYF	TGCGCCAGCAGGGGTAAGACTAGCGGGGGGTCCTCAGATACGCAGTATTTT
.	TRBV5-8	TRBJ1-1	.	CASSSGRGMLNTEAFF	TGTGCCAGCAGCTCGGGCAGGGGTATGTTGAACACTGAAGCTTTCTTT
TRBD1	TRBV9	TRBJ1-3	few	CASSVNPGQSSGNTIYF	TGTGCCAGCAGCGTGAATCCGGGACAGTCCTCTGGAAACACCATATATTTT
.	TRBV6-5	TRBJ1-3	.	CASSIDSSGNTIYF	TGTGCCAGCAGCATAGATTCCTCTGGAAACACCATATATTTT
TRBD1	TRBV11-3	TRBJ2-1	few	CASSRGQLYDNEQFF	TGTGCCAGCAGCCGGGGACAGCTTTATGACAATGAGCAGTTCTTC
.	TRBV11-3	TRBJ2-3	.	CASTAGGDTQYF	TGTGCCAGCACCGCCGGGGGAGATACGCAGTATTTT
.	TRBV11-3	TRBJ2-1	once	CASSLDTENEQFF	TGTGCCAGCAGCTTAGATACCGAGAATGAGCAGTTCTTC
.	TRBV5-6	TRBJ1-4	few	CASSLVGALNEKLFF	TGTGCCAGCAGCTTGGTGGGGGCACTTAATGAAAAACTGTTTTTT
.	TRBV5-4	TRBJ1-2	once	CASSLARAYGYTF	TGTGCCAGCAGCTTGGCCAGGGCCTATGGCTACACCTTC
TRBD2	TRBV7-2	TRBJ2-7	.	CASSLVGGRITYEQYF	TGTGCCAGCAGCTTAGTGGGAGGGCGAATTACCTACGAGCAGTACTTC
.	TRBV27	TRBJ1-2	.	CASSYGENYGYTF	TGTGCCAGCAGTTACGGGGAGAACTATGGCTACACCTTC
TRBD1	TRBV7-2	TRBJ1-4	few	CASSLATGTNEKLFF	TGTGCCAGCAGCTTAGCGACAGGGACGAATGAAAAACTGTTTTTT
TRBD2	TRBV19	TRBJ2-7	.	CASSKLAGGPYEQYF	TGTGCCAGTAGTAAACTAGCGGGAGGGCCTTACGAGCAGTACTTC
.	TRBV11-2	TRBJ1-1	.	CASSVIQATEAFF	TGTGCCAGCAGCGTGATACAGGCCACTGAAGCTTTCTTT
.	TRBV5-1	TRBJ2-5	.	CASSLSPETQYF	TGCGCCAGCAGCTTGTCCCCTGAGACCCAGTACTTC
.	TRBV5-1	TRBJ1-2	.	CASSQTGANYGYTF	TGCGCCAGCAGTCAGACAGGTGCAAACTATGGCTACACCTTC
TRBD1	TRBV3-1/TRBV3-2	TRBJ1-2	.	CASSLPGQSYTF	TGTGCCAGCAGCCTGCCGGGACAGAGCTACACCTTC